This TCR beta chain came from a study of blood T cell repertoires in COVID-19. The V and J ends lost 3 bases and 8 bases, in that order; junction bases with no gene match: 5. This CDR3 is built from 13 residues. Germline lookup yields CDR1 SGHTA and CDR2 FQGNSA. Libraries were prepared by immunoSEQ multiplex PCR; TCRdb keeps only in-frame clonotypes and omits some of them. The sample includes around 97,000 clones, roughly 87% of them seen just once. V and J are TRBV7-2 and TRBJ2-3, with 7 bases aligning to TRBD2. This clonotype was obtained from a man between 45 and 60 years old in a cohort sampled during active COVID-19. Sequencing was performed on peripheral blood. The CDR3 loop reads CASSFRASGTQYF. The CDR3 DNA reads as TGTGCCAGCAGCTTTCGGGCTAGCGGTACGCAGTATTTT. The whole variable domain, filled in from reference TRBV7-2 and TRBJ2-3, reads GAGVSQSPSNKVTEKGKDVELRCDPISGHTALYWYRQSLGQGLEFLIYFQGNSAPDKSGLPSDRFSAERTGGSVSTLTIQRTQQEDSAVYLCASSFRASGTQYFGPGTRLTVL.